A selection of T cell receptor beta chains follows, all from one sample in a study of cytomegalovirus exposure and HLA in healthy donors. Assay: immunoSEQ multiplex PCR; the TCRdb copy retains only in-frame clones and omits some. The data show about 140,000 clones, roughly 90% seen once. The sequencing input was PBMCs. These receptors were collected from a woman aged 40 to 55 in good health and CMV-seronegative. CDR3s leave out the opening cysteine and the closing phenylalanine or tryptophan. Fields, in order: V gene, J gene, CDR3 protein.

V gene: TRBV2; J gene: TRBJ1-5; CDR3 protein: ASREGQAGDYQPQH
V gene: TRBV7-2; J gene: TRBJ2-5; CDR3 protein: ASNLLGLAGGGTQY
V gene: TRBV5-1; J gene: TRBJ2-2; CDR3 protein: ASSLWERAGELF
V gene: TRBV5-1; J gene: TRBJ2-3; CDR3 protein: ASSFTGASTDTQY
V gene: TRBV9; J gene: TRBJ2-5; CDR3 protein: ASSVGRRQGREETQY
V gene: TRBV5-6; J gene: TRBJ2-7; CDR3 protein: ASSWTRYEQY
V gene: TRBV7-9; J gene: TRBJ2-1; CDR3 protein: SSSFPDRAKF
V gene: TRBV29-1; J gene: TRBJ1-1; CDR3 protein: SAAQGWGMNTEAF
V gene: TRBV5-4; J gene: TRBJ2-7; CDR3 protein: ASSPALGTGGYEQY
V gene: TRBV29-1; J gene: TRBJ2-2; CDR3 protein: SVVQGVNTGELF
V gene: TRBV7-8; J gene: TRBJ2-7; CDR3 protein: ASSLLAGGAAYEQY
V gene: TRBV20-1; J gene: TRBJ2-3; CDR3 protein: SAKPQDTQY
V gene: TRBV15; J gene: TRBJ2-3; CDR3 protein: ATSRSDRYTDTQY
V gene: TRBV9; J gene: TRBJ2-3; CDR3 protein: ASSVAATDTQY
V gene: TRBV5-1; J gene: TRBJ2-7; CDR3 protein: ASSLGLAGGLSEQY
V gene: TRBV5-1; J gene: TRBJ2-6; CDR3 protein: ASSLPDSSGANVLT
V gene: TRBV5-1; J gene: TRBJ1-1; CDR3 protein: ASSLVYSLVGRAL
V gene: TRBV28; J gene: TRBJ1-3; CDR3 protein: ASSSLGSVSGNTIY
V gene: TRBV19; J gene: TRBJ2-7; CDR3 protein: ASSEGAFYEQY
V gene: TRBV4-2; J gene: TRBJ2-7; CDR3 protein: ASSPAGRGYEQY
V gene: TRBV6-1; J gene: TRBJ2-3; CDR3 protein: ASSEGGPTDTQY
V gene: TRBV11-3; J gene: TRBJ2-5; CDR3 protein: ASNGRIGGETQY
V gene: TRBV5-1; J gene: TRBJ1-1; CDR3 protein: ASSSQGTTNTEAF
V gene: TRBV2; J gene: TRBJ1-5; CDR3 protein: ASSGTSQGQPQH
V gene: TRBV5-1; J gene: TRBJ2-3; CDR3 protein: ASSLSRESFSSTDTQY
V gene: TRBV5-4; J gene: TRBJ2-1; CDR3 protein: ASGMLVSNEQF
V gene: TRBV15; J gene: TRBJ2-7; CDR3 protein: ATSRDSRGSYEQY
V gene: TRBV5-4; J gene: TRBJ1-3; CDR3 protein: ASSRGISGNTIY
V gene: TRBV5-4; J gene: TRBJ1-1; CDR3 protein: ASSLEGQGINTEAF
V gene: TRBV2; J gene: TRBJ2-4; CDR3 protein: ASGTGNSAKNIQY
V gene: TRBV27; J gene: TRBJ1-5; CDR3 protein: ASSRVQGAQPQH
V gene: TRBV5-6; J gene: TRBJ1-1; CDR3 protein: ASSLVDSYTEAF
V gene: TRBV11-3; J gene: TRBJ1-2; CDR3 protein: ASSRLTNYGYT
V gene: TRBV28; J gene: TRBJ2-2; CDR3 protein: ASQNGGTYTGELF
V gene: TRBV7-9; J gene: TRBJ1-4; CDR3 protein: ASSLLKGQGNEKLF
V gene: TRBV19; J gene: TRBJ2-7; CDR3 protein: ASSGQGSYEQY
V gene: TRBV7-8; J gene: TRBJ2-1; CDR3 protein: ASSSRGGTGANEQF
V gene: TRBV30; J gene: TRBJ1-4; CDR3 protein: AWTDSPTAEKLF
V gene: TRBV7-9; J gene: TRBJ2-3; CDR3 protein: ASSPLAGGADTQY
V gene: TRBV14; J gene: TRBJ2-2; CDR3 protein: ASSPDTTGELF
V gene: TRBV10-1; J gene: TRBJ2-2; CDR3 protein: ATSYTGELF
V gene: TRBV6-9; J gene: TRBJ2-5; CDR3 protein: ASSYPRDRGRYLVETQY
V gene: TRBV5-1; J gene: TRBJ2-6; CDR3 protein: ASSLQGPGANVLT